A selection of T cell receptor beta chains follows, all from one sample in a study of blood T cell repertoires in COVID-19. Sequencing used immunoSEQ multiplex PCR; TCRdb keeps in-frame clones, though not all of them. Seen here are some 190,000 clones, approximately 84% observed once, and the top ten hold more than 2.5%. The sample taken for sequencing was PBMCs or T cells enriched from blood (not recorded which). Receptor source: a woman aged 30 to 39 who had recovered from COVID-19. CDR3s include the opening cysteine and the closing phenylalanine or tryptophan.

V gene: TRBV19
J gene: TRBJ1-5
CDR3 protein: CASSSHGSFENQPQHF

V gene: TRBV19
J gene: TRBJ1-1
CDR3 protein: CASSIDQGRTEAFF

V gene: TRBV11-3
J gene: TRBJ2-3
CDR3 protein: CASSSTGTGAADTQYF

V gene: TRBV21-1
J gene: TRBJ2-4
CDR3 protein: CASSSWRETGKRVKNIQYF

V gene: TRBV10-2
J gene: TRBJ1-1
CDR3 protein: CASSLTGPAEAFF

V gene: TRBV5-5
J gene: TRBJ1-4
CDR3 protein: CASSLGDSNEKLFF

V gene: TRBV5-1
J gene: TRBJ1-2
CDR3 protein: CASSLSPGQGDYGYTF

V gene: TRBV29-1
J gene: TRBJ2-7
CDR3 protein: CSVYTGTGGLEQYF

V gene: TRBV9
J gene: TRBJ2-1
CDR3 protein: CASSVQYNEQFF

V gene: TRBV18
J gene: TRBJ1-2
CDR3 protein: CASSLDRAGYTF

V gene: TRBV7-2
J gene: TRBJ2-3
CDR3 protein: CASSLGLSTDTQYF

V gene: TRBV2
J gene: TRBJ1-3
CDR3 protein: CASSMTGSGNTIYF

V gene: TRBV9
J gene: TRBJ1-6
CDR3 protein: CASSGSDRGGVLLHF

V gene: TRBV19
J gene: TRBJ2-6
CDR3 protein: CASSMAGTGANVLTF

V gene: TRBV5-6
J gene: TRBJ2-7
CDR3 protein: CASRVGRGGDYEQYF

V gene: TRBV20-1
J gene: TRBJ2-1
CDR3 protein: CSAGLHNEQFF

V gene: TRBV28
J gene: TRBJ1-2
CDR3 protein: CASSLTGMIGYTF

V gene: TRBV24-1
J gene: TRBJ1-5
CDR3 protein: CATSDSNQSQHF

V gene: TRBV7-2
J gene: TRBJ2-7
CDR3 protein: CASSQTTSRYEQYF

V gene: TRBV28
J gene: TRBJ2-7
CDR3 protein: CASSPSGGGGTYEQYF

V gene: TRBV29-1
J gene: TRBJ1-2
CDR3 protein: CSVAAGLDYGYTF

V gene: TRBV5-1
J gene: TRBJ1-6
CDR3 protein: CASSLEVARGNSPLHF

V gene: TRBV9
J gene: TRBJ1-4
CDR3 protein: CASSVDPDRSNEKLFF

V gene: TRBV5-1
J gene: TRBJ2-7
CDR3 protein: CASSDSLASSYEQYF

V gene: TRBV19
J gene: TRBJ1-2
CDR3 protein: CASRVRQHNYGYTF

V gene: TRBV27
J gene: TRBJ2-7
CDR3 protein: CASSSRDRTYEQYF

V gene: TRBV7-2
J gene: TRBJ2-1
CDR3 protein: CASSLSGTSGGYNEQFF

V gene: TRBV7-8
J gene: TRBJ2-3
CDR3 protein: CASSLDAGGQSDTQYF

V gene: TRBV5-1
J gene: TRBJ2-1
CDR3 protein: CASSLGSLFNRRTGAYNEQFF

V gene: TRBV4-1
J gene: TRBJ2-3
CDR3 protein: CASSGQGWDTQYF

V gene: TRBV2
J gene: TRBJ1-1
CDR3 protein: CASSEKGFGTEAFF

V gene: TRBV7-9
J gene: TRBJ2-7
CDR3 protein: CASSLGDYEQYF

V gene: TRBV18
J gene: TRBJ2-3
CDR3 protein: CASSPGQGVESAQYF

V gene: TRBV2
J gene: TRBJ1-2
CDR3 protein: CASSEMAGDGYTF

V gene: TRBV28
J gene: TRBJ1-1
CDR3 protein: CASSLKGAGTEAFF

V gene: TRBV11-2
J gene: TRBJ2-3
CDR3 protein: CASSPLRTGPDTQYF

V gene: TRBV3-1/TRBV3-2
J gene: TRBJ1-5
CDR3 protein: CASSQVPGSNQPQHF

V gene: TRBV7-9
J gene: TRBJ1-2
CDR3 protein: CASSLEGQGGYTF

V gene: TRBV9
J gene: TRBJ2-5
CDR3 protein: CASSVISGETQYF

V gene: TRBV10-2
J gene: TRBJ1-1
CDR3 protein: CASIRDRGRTEAFF

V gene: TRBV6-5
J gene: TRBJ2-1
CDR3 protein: CASSLLAGLNNEQFF

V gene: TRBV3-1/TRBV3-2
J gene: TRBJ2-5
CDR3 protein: CASSLTGGGQETQYF

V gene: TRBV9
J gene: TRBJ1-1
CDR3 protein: CASSLRLESTEAFF

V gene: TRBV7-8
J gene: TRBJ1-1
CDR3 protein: CASSLAGAEGTEAFF

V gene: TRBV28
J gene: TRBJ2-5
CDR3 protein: CASSGGTGSRETQYF